This T cell receptor beta chain is drawn from a study of T cell changes during pregnancy in multiple sclerosis. J was trimmed by 0 bases and V by 5 bases; bases with no gene match: 9. The CDR3 loop spans 17 amino acids. The germline V gene has CDR1 LNHDA and CDR2 SQIVND (reference sequence). Using immunoSEQ multiplex PCR, the repertoire was profiled, and TCRdb retains in-frame clones only, with some absent. The data show about 60,000 clones, about nine tenths seen once. The gene calls are TRBV19 and TRBJ1-3, with 8 bases matching TRBD1. Here the sequenced sample was CD4+ T cells from peripheral blood mononuclear cells, taken in the first trimester of pregnancy. This sequence was found in a female donor with multiple sclerosis, enrolled in a pregnancy study. In nucleotides, the CDR3 is TGTGCCAGTAGTCACCGGACAGGGCTGATCTCTGGAAACACCATATATTTT. It is translated as CASSHRTGLISGNTIYF.